This T cell receptor (beta chain) was recovered during a study of cytomegalovirus exposure and HLA in healthy donors. Regarding the study as a whole: Cytomegalovirus status, reportedly, was diagnosed with high specificity and sensitivity by the classifier. Follow-up analysis later connected one missense variant in DCLRE1C with trimming of TCR beta V- and J-genes. Common viral pathogens were later found to be apparently linked to several of the most significant clusters.

PCR was performed using 60 Vbeta and 13 Jbeta primers. Assay used: immunoSEQ multiplex PCR; TCRdb lists only in-frame clones, some missing. The sample lists roughly 120,000 clones; 77% were seen once. The CDR3 runs to 13 residues. With 4 bases removed from V and 6 bases from J, the gap between germline ends came to 11 bases. Germline CDR1 and CDR2: SGHNT and YYREEE (reference sequence). For this clone: What it binds is unknown.

This chain connects TRBV5-4 to TRBJ2-1, with a tentative D call TRBD2 (6 bases). The source is a middle-aged woman in good health and CMV-seropositive. Specimen: PBMCs. The CDR3 sequence: CASSPGLRNEQFF. The DNA of the CDR3 is TGTGCCAGCAGCCCGGGACTCCGCAATGAGCAGTTCTTC.